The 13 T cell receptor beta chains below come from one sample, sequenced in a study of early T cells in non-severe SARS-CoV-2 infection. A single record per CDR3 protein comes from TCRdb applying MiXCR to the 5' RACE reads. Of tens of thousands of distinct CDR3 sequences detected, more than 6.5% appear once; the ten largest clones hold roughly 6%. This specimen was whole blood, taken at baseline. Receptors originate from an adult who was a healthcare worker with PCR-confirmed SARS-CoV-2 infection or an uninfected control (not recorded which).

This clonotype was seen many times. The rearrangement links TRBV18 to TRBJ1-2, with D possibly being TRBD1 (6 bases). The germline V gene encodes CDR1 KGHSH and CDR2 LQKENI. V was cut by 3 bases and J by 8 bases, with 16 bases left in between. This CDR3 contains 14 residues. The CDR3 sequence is CASSPRTATRGYTF. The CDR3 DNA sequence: TGTGCCAGCTCACCTAGGACAGCCACGCGGGGCTACACCTTC.

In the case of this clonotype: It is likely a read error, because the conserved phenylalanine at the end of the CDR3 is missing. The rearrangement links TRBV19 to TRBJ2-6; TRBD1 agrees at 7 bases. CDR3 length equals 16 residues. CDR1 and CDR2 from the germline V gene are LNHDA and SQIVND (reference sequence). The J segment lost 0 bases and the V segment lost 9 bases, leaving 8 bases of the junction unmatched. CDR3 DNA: TGTGCCAGCTTAAAGGGGGCCTTCTCTGGGGCCAACGTCCTGACTTTG. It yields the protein CASLKGAFSGANVLTL.

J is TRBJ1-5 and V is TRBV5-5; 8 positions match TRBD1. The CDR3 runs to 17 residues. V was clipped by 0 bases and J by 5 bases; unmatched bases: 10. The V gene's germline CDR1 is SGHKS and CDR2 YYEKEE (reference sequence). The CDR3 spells CASSLGFSGGADQPQHF. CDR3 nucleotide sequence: TGTGCCAGCAGCTTGGGATTTTCAGGGGGCGCGGATCAGCCCCAGCATTTT. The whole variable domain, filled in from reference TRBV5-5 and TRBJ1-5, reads DAGVTQSPTHLIKTRGQQVTLRCSPISGHKSVSWYQQVLGQGPQFIFQYYEKEERGRGNFPDRFSARQFPNYSSELNVNALLLGDSALYLCASSLGFSGGADQPQHFGDGTRLSIL.

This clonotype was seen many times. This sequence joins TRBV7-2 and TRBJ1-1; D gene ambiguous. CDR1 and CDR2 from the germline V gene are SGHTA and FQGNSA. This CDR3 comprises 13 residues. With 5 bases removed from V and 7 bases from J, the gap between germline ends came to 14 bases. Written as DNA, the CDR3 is TGTGCCAGCAGCCTCAGCGTCTGGAGTGAAGCTTTCTTT. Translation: CASSLSVWSEAFF.

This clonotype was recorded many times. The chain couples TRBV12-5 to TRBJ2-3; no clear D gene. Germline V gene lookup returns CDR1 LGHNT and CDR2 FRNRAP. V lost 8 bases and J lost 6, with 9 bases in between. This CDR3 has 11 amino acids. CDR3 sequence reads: CASSTGDTQYF. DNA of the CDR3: TGTGCTAGTAGTACTGGGGATACGCAGTATTTT. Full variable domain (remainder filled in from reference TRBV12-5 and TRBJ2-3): DARVTQTPRHKVTEMGQEVTMRCQPILGHNTVFWYRQTMMQGLELLAYFRNRAPLDDSGMPKDRFSAEMPDATLATLKIQPSEPRDSAVYFCASSTGDTQYFGPGTRLTVL.

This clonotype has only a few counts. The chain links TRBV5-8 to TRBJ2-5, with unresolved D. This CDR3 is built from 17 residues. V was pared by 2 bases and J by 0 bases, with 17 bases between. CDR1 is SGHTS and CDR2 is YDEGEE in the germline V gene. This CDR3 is CASSLTYTAEYQETQYF. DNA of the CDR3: TGTGCCAGCAGCTTAACATACACAGCAGAGTACCAAGAGACCCAGTACTTC.

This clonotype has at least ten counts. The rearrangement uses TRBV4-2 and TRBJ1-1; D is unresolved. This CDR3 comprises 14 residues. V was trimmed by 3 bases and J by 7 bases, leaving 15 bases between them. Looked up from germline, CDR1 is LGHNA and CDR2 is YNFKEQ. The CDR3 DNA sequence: TGTGCCAGCAGCCAGGAGACCGACCGGGGTGAAGCTTTCTTT. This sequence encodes CASSQETDRGEAFF.

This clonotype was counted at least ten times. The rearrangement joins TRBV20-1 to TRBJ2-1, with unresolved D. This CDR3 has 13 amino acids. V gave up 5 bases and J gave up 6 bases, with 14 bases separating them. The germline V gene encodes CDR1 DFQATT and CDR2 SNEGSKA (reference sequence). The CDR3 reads CSALEASTNEQFF. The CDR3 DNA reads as TGCAGTGCTTTAGAGGCGAGTACCAATGAGCAGTTCTTC.

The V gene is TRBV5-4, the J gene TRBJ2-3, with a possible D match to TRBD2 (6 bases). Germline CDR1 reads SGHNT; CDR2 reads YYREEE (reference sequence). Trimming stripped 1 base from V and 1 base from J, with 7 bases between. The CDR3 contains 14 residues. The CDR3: CASSLWGGTDTQYF. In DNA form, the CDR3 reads TGTGCCAGCAGCTTGTGGGGGGGCACAGATACGCAGTATTTT.

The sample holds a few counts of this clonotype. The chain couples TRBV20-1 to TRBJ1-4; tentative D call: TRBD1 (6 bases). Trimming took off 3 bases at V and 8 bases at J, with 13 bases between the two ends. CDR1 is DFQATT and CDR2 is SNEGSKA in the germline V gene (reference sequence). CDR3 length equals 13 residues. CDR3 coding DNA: TGCAGTGCTAGTGGGGGGGCTTGGGAAAAACTGTTTTTT. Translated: CSASGGAWEKLFF.

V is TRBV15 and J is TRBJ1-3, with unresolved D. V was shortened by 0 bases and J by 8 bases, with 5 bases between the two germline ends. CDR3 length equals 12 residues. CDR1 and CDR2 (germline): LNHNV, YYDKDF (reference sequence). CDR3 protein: CATSRDQDTIYF. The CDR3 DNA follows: TGTGCCACCAGCAGAGATCAAGACACCATATATTTT. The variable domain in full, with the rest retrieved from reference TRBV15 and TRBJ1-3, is DAMVIQNPRYQVTQFGKPVTLSCSQTLNHNVMYWYQQKSSQAPKLLFHYYDKDFNNEADTPDNFQSRRPNTSFCFLDIRSPGLGDTAMYLCATSRDQDTIYFGEGSWLTVV.

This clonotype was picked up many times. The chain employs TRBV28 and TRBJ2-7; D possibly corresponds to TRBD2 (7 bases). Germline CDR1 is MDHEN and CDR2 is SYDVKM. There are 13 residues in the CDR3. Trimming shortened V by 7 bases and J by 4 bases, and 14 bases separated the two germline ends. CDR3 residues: CASNPGEGYEQYF. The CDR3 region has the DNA TGTGCCAGCAATCCAGGGGAGGGTTACGAGCAGTACTTC.

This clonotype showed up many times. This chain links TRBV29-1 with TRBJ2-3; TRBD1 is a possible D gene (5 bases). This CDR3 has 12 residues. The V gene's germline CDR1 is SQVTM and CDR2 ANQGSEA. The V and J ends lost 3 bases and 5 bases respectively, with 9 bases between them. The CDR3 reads CSVDRVGDTQYF. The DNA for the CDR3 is TGCAGCGTTGACAGGGTTGGAGATACGCAGTATTTT.